This T cell receptor (beta chain) was sequenced for a study of T cells after yellow fever vaccination. This clonotype occurred a few times. What it recognizes is unknown. The V gene lost 5 bases and the J gene lost 1 base, with 14 bases spanning the gap. Germline assignment: CDR1 LNHDA and CDR2 SQIVND (reference sequence). There are 15 residues in the CDR3. 5'RACE template switching generated TCR cDNA, adding a universal primer site and UMIs. TCRdb fed the 5' RACE reads into MiXCR, producing one record per CDR3 protein. The sample holds under 95,000 distinct CDR3 sequences; approximately 7.3% are singletons and the top ten take over 25%. Findings of the study overall: Among primary-vaccination clones, most reappeared after the booster, at about 95% for CD4 and 88% for CD8. A weaker but faster secondary response was observed, peaking on day 5 versus 15.

The chain links TRBV19 to TRBJ1-1; D is perhaps TRBD1 (6 bases). The receptor's source is a man aged 18 to 29 who received the YFV17D yellow fever vaccine. The sequencing used CD8+ T cells sorted from PBMCs, collected 10 days after the first yellow fever vaccination. CDR3 sequence reads: CASSLGQRGNTEAFF. The CDR3 nucleotides are TGTGCCAGTAGTCTCGGACAGCGGGGGAACACTGAAGCTTTCTTT.